One sample yielded the 21 T cell receptor beta chains listed below, sequenced in a study of regulatory T cells in long-lasting Graves disease. To make TCR beta libraries, researchers used iRepertoire HTBI primers and Arm-PCR of CDR3 regions. TCRdb re-called the multiplex PCR reads with MiXCR, one entry per CDR3 protein. The data hold about 430,000 distinct CDR3 sequences, with 14% to 15% observed a single time. Described time point: newly diagnosed GD, antithyroid drugs for less than 3 months. Generation of the TCR library employed RNA extracted from PBMCs. The sample was also reused in another study, on T cells in Graves' hyperthyroidism and ophthalmopathy.

The specimen was peripheral blood mononuclear cells (PBMCs), collected at new diagnosis, from a patient treated with antithyroid drugs. These receptors all stem from a woman aged 35 to 49 with Graves disease.

This clonotype was counted ten times or more. The V gene is TRBV29-1, the J gene TRBJ2-2; 10 bases are shared with TRBD2. This CDR3 spans 17 amino acids. V was pared by 1 base and J by 1 base, with 6 bases of the junction left unmatched. Germline values: CDR1 SQVTM, CDR2 ANQGSEA. The CDR3 DNA reads TGCAGCGTTGAAGTGGGCCTAGCGGGAGTGAACACCGGGGAGCTGTTTTTT. Its protein product is CSVEVGLAGVNTGELFF.

This clonotype occurred many times. The chain is built from TRBV12-5 and TRBJ2-7, with D uncertain. The CDR3 is made up of 12 amino acids. Trimming took off 2 bases at V and 2 bases at J, with 4 bases between the two ends. Germline assignment: CDR1 LGHNT and CDR2 FRNRAP. CDR3 region: CASGLYPYEQYF. As DNA, the CDR3 is TGTGCTAGTGGTTTGTACCCCTACGAGCAGTACTTC.

This clonotype was found many times. V and J are TRBV28 and TRBJ1-1, with a weak D call TRBD1 (5 bases). V was shortened by 2 bases and J by 6 bases, with 10 bases between the two germline ends. This CDR3 is built from 13 residues. Germline lookup yields CDR1 MDHEN and CDR2 SYDVKM. The CDR3 is CASSLQTGAEAFF. CDR3 bases: TGTGCCAGCAGTTTACAAACAGGCGCTGAAGCTTTCTTT.

This clonotype was found many times. The rearrangement joins TRBV28 to TRBJ2-7; 13 positions agree with TRBD2. Trimming cost V 2 bases and J 7 bases; bases outside gene matches: 8. Germline CDR1 MDHEN, CDR2 SYDVKM. The CDR3 totals 16 residues. Here the CDR3 DNA reads TGTGCCAGCAGTTTAATTTACGGACTAGCGGGAGAAGAGCAGTACTTC. Translated, it gives CASSLIYGLAGEEQYF.

The sample holds many counts of this clonotype. The genes are TRBV20-1 and TRBJ2-3, with 9 bases that match TRBD2. CDR3 length: 15 residues. Germline-derived CDR1 and CDR2 are DFQATT and SNEGSKA (reference sequence). V shed 1 base, J shed 9 bases, and the junction held 11 bases outside the gene matches. CDR3 region: CSARVPSSGAVTQYF. The CDR3 DNA reads TGCAGTGCTAGAGTGCCGTCTAGCGGGGCTGTAACGCAGTATTTT.

This clonotype was detected many times. V is TRBV20-1 and J is TRBJ2-3; either TRBD1 or TRBD2 may supply D (5 bases each). Trimming left V 3 bases short and J 3 bases short, with 7 bases between. Per the germline V gene, CDR1 is DFQATT and CDR2 is SNEGSKA (reference sequence). The CDR3 runs to 12 residues. CDR3 region: CSASEGTDTQYF. The CDR3 nucleotides read TGCAGTGCTAGCGAGGGGACAGATACGCAGTATTTT.

V usage is TRBV25-1 and J usage is TRBJ2-3; tentative D call: TRBD2 (5 bases). Germline-derived CDR1 and CDR2 are MGHDK and SYGVNS. Trimming shortened V by 2 bases and J by 0 bases, and 9 bases separated the two germline ends. The CDR3 sequence is 15 residues long. CDR3 sequence: CASSENRDSTDTQYF. The CDR3 DNA reads as TGTGCCAGCAGTGAAAACCGGGATAGCACAGATACGCAGTATTTT.

This clonotype was seen at least ten times. This rearrangement joins TRBV28 to TRBJ2-7; 8 bases agree with TRBD2. The CDR3 extends over 13 amino acids. V was pared by 6 bases and J by 4 bases, with 5 bases of the junction left unmatched. In germline, CDR1 is MDHEN, CDR2 SYDVKM. This CDR3 reads CASSLPGGYEQYF. As DNA, the CDR3 is TGTGCCAGCAGCTTACCGGGAGGGTACGAGCAGTACTTC.

This clonotype appeared a few times. The chain employs TRBV5-8 and TRBJ2-6; 7 bases agree with TRBD2. This CDR3 is 16 amino acids long. Trimming took 4 bases from V and 0 from J; bases not matched to a gene: 4. Germline CDR1 and CDR2: SGHTS and YDEGEE. The CDR3 here is CASSRRGGSGANVLTF. The CDR3 DNA reads as TGTGCCAGCAGCCGACGCGGGGGCTCTGGGGCCAACGTCCTGACTTTC.

This clonotype was counted many times. The chain links TRBV19 to TRBJ2-2; D ambiguous. The CDR3 totals 11 residues. Germline values: CDR1 LNHDA, CDR2 SQIVND (reference sequence). Deletions cut 2 bases from V and 5 bases from J, with 0 bases between. The CDR3, as DNA: TGTGCCAGTAGTATAACCGGGGAGCTGTTTTTT. This encodes CASSITGELFF.

For this clonotype: This may come from a read error, since a much larger clone is one base off. This chain joins TRBV29-1 and TRBJ1-1; weak D call: TRBD1 (6 bases). The CDR3 extends over 15 amino acids. V lost 6 bases and J lost 1, with 18 bases in between. Germline V gives CDR1 SQVTM, CDR2 ANQGSEA. In nucleotides, the CDR3 is TGCAGCGTGCAAGCCGAGGGACACCCGAACACTGAAGCTTTCTTT. It specifies CSVQAEGHPNTEAFF.

V and J are TRBV7-2 and TRBJ2-2, with 8 bases matching TRBD2. V gave up 2 bases and J gave up 2 bases; unmatched junction bases: 13. Germline values: CDR1 SGHTA, CDR2 FQGNSA. The CDR3 totals 19 residues. CDR3 region: CASSLYYLREEPNTGELFF. CDR3 nucleotides: TGTGCCAGCAGCTTATATTACCTGCGGGAGGAACCCAACACCGGGGAGCTGTTTTTT. The full variable domain, rest sourced from reference TRBV7-2 and TRBJ2-2, is GAGVSQSPSNKVTEKGKDVELRCDPISGHTALYWYRQSLGQGLEFLIYFQGNSAPDKSGLPSDRFSAERTGGSVSTLTIQRTQQEDSAVYLCASSLYYLREEPNTGELFFGEGSRLTVL.

This clonotype was seen repeatedly, ten times or more. In DNA form, the CDR3 reads TGTGCCACCAGCAGAGATCCCCGTGGCGAGACCCTCACAGATACGCAGTATTTT. This codes for CATSRDPRGETLTDTQYF. V gene TRBV15 combines with J gene TRBJ2-3; D gene unclear. The CDR3 totals 18 residues. Germline V gene data show CDR1 as LNHNV and CDR2 as YYDKDF (reference sequence). Trimming stripped 0 bases from V and 2 bases from J, with 18 bases between. The variable domain in full, with the rest retrieved from reference TRBV15 and TRBJ2-3, is DAMVIQNPRYQVTQFGKPVTLSCSQTLNHNVMYWYQQKSSQAPKLLFHYYDKDFNNEADTPDNFQSRRPNTSFCFLDIRSPGLGDTAMYLCATSRDPRGETLTDTQYFGPGTRLTVL.

V and J are TRBV6-2 or TRBV6-3 and TRBJ2-3; TRBD2 agrees at 8 bases. There are 15 residues in the CDR3. Germline V lookup: CDR1 MNHEY, CDR2 SVGEGT. V lost 7 bases and J lost 4; bases outside the gene matches: 10. DNA for the CDR3: TGTGCCAGCATGGCGGTTAGCGGGATCTCAGATACGCAGTATTTT. It encodes CASMAVSGISDTQYF.

The table lists this clonotype with many counts. The rearrangement joins TRBV7-2 to TRBJ2-7; possible D gene TRBD1, 5 bases. V was cut by 5 bases and J by 2 bases, with 16 bases left in between. Germline-derived CDR1 and CDR2 are SGHTA and FQGNSA. CDR3 length equals 15 residues. This chain's CDR3 is CASSRLDSVTYEQYF. The CDR3, as DNA: TGTGCCAGCAGCCGACTCGACAGCGTAACCTACGAGCAGTACTTC.

This clonotype was counted between two and nine times. V and J are TRBV18 and TRBJ2-7, with 8 positions matching TRBD1. V was clipped by 4 bases and J by 8 bases; unmatched bases: 10. The CDR3 runs to 14 residues. Germline CDR1 reads KGHSH; CDR2 reads LQKENI. The CDR3 coding sequence is TGTGCCAGCTCACGCTCGGGACAGGATAGAAAGCAGTACTTC. Translating it yields CASSRSGQDRKQYF.

V is TRBV7-6 and J is TRBJ2-7; 9 bases are a match to TRBD2. J was trimmed by 6 bases and V by 4 bases; bases with no gene match: 10. The CDR3 covers 15 residues. CDR1 SGHVS and CDR2 FNYEAQ come from the germline V gene. The CDR3, as DNA: TGTGCCAGCAGCTCCCAGGCTAGCGGGAATCGCGAGCAGTACTTC. This encodes CASSSQASGNREQYF.

This clonotype showed up many times. The V gene is TRBV28, the J gene TRBJ1-2; D unresolved. CDR1 MDHEN and CDR2 SYDVKM come from the germline V gene. V gave up 1 base and J gave up 2 bases, with 11 bases separating them. The CDR3 covers 15 residues. CDR3 DNA sequence: TGTGCCAGCAGTTTATTCACAGACTTGAACTATGGCTACACCTTC. This sequence encodes CASSLFTDLNYGYTF.

Only a few counts were recorded for this clonotype. The V and J genes are TRBV5-4 and TRBJ1-5; a possible D gene is TRBD1 (5 bases). Germline-derived CDR1 and CDR2 are SGHNT and YYREEE (reference sequence). V shed 4 bases and J shed 13 bases, with 12 bases lying between them. This CDR3 comprises 11 residues. CDR3 sequence reads: CASSGPRQQHF. DNA for the CDR3: TGTGCCAGCAGCGGGCCCCGACAGCAGCATTTT.

The rearrangement uses TRBV7-2 and TRBJ2-5, with 9 bases identical to TRBD2. The V gene end was trimmed by 1 base and the J gene end by 2 bases; junction bases not matched to a gene: 5. The length of the CDR3 is 16 residues. The germline gives CDR1 SGHTA, CDR2 FQGNSA. For the CDR3, the DNA is TGTGCCAGCAGCTTAGGGGCGGGGGGGGGTCAAGAGACCCAGTACTTC. It is translated as CASSLGAGGGQETQYF.

The sample holds a few counts of this clonotype. A far larger clone is just one base off, so this is likely a read error. The gene calls are TRBV28 and TRBJ2-3, with 9 bases matching TRBD1. The J call is doubtful: the DNA matches TRBJ2-7 better. Germline CDR1 reads MDHEN; CDR2 reads SYDVKM. This CDR3 region has 16 residues. The CDR3 coding sequence is TGTGCCAGCGGTTTAGGTCCCTCACAGGGGGCAGGCGAGCAGTACTTC. This encodes CASGLGPSQGAGEQYF.